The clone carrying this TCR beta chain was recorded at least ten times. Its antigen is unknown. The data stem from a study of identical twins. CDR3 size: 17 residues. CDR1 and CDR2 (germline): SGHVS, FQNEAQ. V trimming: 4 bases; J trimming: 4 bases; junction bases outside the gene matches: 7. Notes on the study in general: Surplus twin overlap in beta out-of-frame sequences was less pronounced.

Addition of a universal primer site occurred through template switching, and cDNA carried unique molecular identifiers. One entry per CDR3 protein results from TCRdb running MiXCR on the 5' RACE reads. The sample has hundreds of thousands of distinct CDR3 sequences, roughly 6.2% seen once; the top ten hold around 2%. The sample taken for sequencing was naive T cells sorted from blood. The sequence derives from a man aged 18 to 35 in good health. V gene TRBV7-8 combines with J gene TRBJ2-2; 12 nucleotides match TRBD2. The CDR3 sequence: CASSSRLAGASTGELFF. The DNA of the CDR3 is TGTGCCAGCAGCTCCAGACTAGCGGGAGCCTCCACCGGGGAGCTGTTTTTT.